A single sample gave rise to the 21 T cell receptor beta chains below, sequenced in a study of shared T cell receptors in the human thymus. Profiling relied on immunoSEQ multiplex PCR, and the TCRdb table lists in-frame clones only, not all of them. Of just under 550,000 clones in the sample, 75% to 80% were seen once. These same records also appear under a second study, on human thymus T cells.

The material sequenced was thymocytes. These receptors were collected from a boy younger than two with a congenital heart defect.

This clone was seen more than once but under ten times. The chain carries TRBV4-1 and TRBJ2-3; 7 bases align to TRBD2. This CDR3 contains 20 residues. V lost 1 base to trimming and J lost 0 bases; unmatched junction nucleotides: 16. Germline V lookup: CDR1 MGHRA, CDR2 YSYEKL. This chain's CDR3 is CASSQVPSGCGGGSTDTQYF. The CDR3 nucleotides read TGCGCCAGCAGCCAAGTTCCCTCAGGCTGCGGGGGTGGTAGCACAGATACGCAGTATTTT.

The rearrangement joins TRBV6-6 to TRBJ2-2; D not certain. In germline, CDR1 is MNHNY, CDR2 SVGAGI (reference sequence). Trimming cost V 0 bases and J 0 bases, with 8 bases left between them. CDR3 size: 16 residues. CDR3 loop: CASSYSRQTNTGELFF. In DNA, the CDR3 is TGTGCCAGCAGTTACTCGAGGCAGACGAACACCGGGGAGCTGTTTTTT.

The gene calls are TRBV30 and TRBJ2-7, with 10 positions matching TRBD1. V was pared by 4 bases and J by 2 bases, with 14 bases of the junction left unmatched. Germline CDR1 is GTSNPN and CDR2 is SVGIG (reference sequence). CDR3 size: 17 residues. The CDR3 reads CAWTGTGDSGGAYEQYF. CDR3 bases: TGTGCCTGGACCGGGACAGGGGACTCTGGAGGGGCCTACGAGCAGTACTTC.

V and J are TRBV6-1 and TRBJ2-3; 8 positions match TRBD2. Germline CDR1 MNHNS, CDR2 SASEGT. CDR3 length equals 15 residues. Trimming cost V 8 bases and J 6 bases; bases outside gene matches: 13. The CDR3 region has the DNA TGTGCCAGCCCCCAGGTAGCGGGAAAGTCTGATACGCAGTATTTT. It yields the protein CASPQVAGKSDTQYF.

The chain employs TRBV7-9 and TRBJ1-1; TRBD1 matches 7 bases. V shed 6 bases, J shed 0 bases, and the junction held 7 bases outside the gene matches. Looked up from germline, CDR1 is SEHNR and CDR2 is FQNEAQ (reference sequence). The CDR3 runs 15 residues. For the CDR3, the DNA is TGTGCCAGCAGTCCCACAGGGGCTCTGAACACTGAAGCTTTCTTT. It specifies CASSPTGALNTEAFF. Full variable domain (remainder filled in from reference TRBV7-9 and TRBJ1-1): DTGVSQNPRHKITKRGQNVTFRCDPISEHNRLYWYRQTLGQGPEFLTYFQNEAQLEKSRLLSDRFSAERPKGSFSTLEIQRTEQGDSAMYLCASSPTGALNTEAFFGQGTRLTVV.

The chain joins TRBV19 to TRBJ2-3, with 7 bases that match TRBD1. CDR1 is LNHDA, CDR2 SQIVND, per germline (reference sequence). The CDR3 contains 17 residues. V lost 3 bases, J lost 6 bases, and 15 bases stayed unmatched. The CDR3 DNA reads TGTGCCAGTAGTATGGAGGCAGGGGGACCTTGGGGTGATACGCAGTATTTT. It yields the protein CASSMEAGGPWGDTQYF.

The chain employs TRBV6-5 and TRBJ2-3; 9 nucleotides align to TRBD2. The CDR3 extends over 15 amino acids. The ends lost 4 bases at V and 2 bases at J; junction bases unmatched: 4. Germline CDR1 is MNHEY and CDR2 is SVGAGI. CDR3 DNA: TGTGCCAGCAGTTCAGCGGGAGGTGTCACAGATACGCAGTATTTT. This translates into CASSSAGGVTDTQYF.

This clone was seen only a few times. The chain is built from TRBV4-1 and TRBJ1-5, with TRBD1 as a possible D gene (6 bases). From germline, CDR1 is MGHRA and CDR2 YSYEKL. CDR3 size: 19 residues. The V gene lost 2 bases and the J gene lost 2 bases, with 22 bases spanning the gap. The CDR3 sequence is CASSQRGGEWAYGNQPQHF. CDR3 nucleotide sequence: TGCGCCAGCAGCCAAAGAGGGGGGGAATGGGCTTATGGCAATCAGCCCCAGCATTTT.

V gene TRBV15 combines with J gene TRBJ1-1; possibly TRBD1 for D (6 bases). The CDR3 is 16 residues long. Trimming took off 7 bases at V and 1 base at J, with 19 bases between the two ends. Germline V gives CDR1 LNHNV, CDR2 YYDKDF (reference sequence). This CDR3 reads CATKTGAGTPNTEAFF. CDR3 sequence (DNA): TGTGCCACCAAAACCGGGGCCGGGACACCGAACACTGAAGCTTTCTTT.

The gene calls are TRBV4-3 and TRBJ2-7, with TRBD2 as a possible D gene (5 bases). Germline CDR1 and CDR2: LGHNA and YSLEER. Trimming took 4 bases from V and 6 from J, leaving 16 bases between them. The CDR3 contains 14 residues. CDR3 residues: CASSLELGSPEQYF. In DNA form, the CDR3 reads TGCGCCAGCAGCCTTGAACTAGGAAGTCCCGAGCAGTACTTC.

This clone was observed a handful of times. J is TRBJ2-2 and V is TRBV6-1, with D possibly being TRBD2 (6 bases). The V and J ends lost 2 bases and 0 bases respectively, with 16 bases between them. CDR3 length: 18 residues. Germline CDR1 MNHNS, CDR2 SASEGT. This CDR3 is CASSETGGAPANTGELFF. CDR3 nucleotide sequence: TGTGCCAGCAGTGAAACTGGCGGGGCGCCCGCGAACACCGGGGAGCTGTTTTTT.

This chain uses TRBV10-2 with TRBJ2-7; 7 positions match TRBD1. The CDR3 covers 14 residues. The J segment lost 3 bases and the V segment lost 6 bases, leaving 8 bases of the junction unmatched. CDR1 and CDR2 from the germline V gene are WSHSY and SAAADI. This CDR3 is CASSLGQTLYEQYF. The CDR3 DNA reads as TGCGCCAGCAGCTTGGGACAGACCCTCTACGAGCAGTACTTC.

V gene TRBV4-3 combines with J gene TRBJ1-1, with TRBD1 matching 8 bases. Germline V CDR1 and CDR2: LGHNA, YSLEER. J gave up 3 bases and V 4 bases, and 7 bases lay outside the gene matches. The CDR3 is 15 amino acids. In nucleotides, the CDR3 is TGCGCCAGCAGCCCCATCCAGGGGGCTTACACTGAAGCTTTCTTT. Its translation: CASSPIQGAYTEAFF.

This chain connects TRBV6-4 to TRBJ2-1, with D perhaps TRBD1 (6 bases). This CDR3 contains 16 residues. Germline CDR1 MRHNA, CDR2 SNTAGT. V was shortened by 3 bases and J by 6 bases, with 18 bases between the two germline ends. The CDR3 region has the DNA TGTGCCAGCAGTGATATTTTGAGGGACACCCGCAATGAGCAGTTCTTC. Its translation is CASSDILRDTRNEQFF.

The J gene is TRBJ2-3, the V gene TRBV27, with 12 positions matching TRBD2. The junction had 9 bases not matched to a gene; V was cut back by 5 bases and J by 3 bases. Germline V gene data show CDR1 as MNHEY and CDR2 as SMNVEV (reference sequence). This CDR3 is built from 17 residues. The CDR3 reads CASSITPSGRDTDTQYF. CDR3 nucleotide sequence: TGTGCCAGCAGTATTACCCCTAGCGGGAGGGATACAGATACGCAGTATTTT.

In DNA form, the CDR3 reads TGTGCCAGCAGCCCCCGGACTAGCGGGAGGGTGAGCACAGATACGCAGTATTTT. Its protein is CASSPRTSGRVSTDTQYF. V and J are TRBV5-8 and TRBJ2-3; 15 bases map to TRBD2. This CDR3 region has 18 residues. Germline lookup yields CDR1 SGHTS and CDR2 YDEGEE. V lost 4 bases to trimming and J lost 0 bases; unmatched junction nucleotides: 6.

The chain carries TRBV11-3 and TRBJ2-1; 8 bases agree with TRBD2. From germline, CDR1 is SGHNT and CDR2 YENEEA. V lost 0 bases, J lost 7 bases, and 11 bases stayed unmatched. The CDR3 loop spans 17 amino acids. The CDR3 here is CASSLDFNGTSRNEQFF. The CDR3 coding sequence is TGTGCCAGCAGCTTAGATTTTAACGGGACTAGTCGGAATGAGCAGTTCTTC.

The DNA for the CDR3 is TGTGCCAGCAGTTCTTCAGGGGGCGCCTATGGCTACACCTTC. Its translation is CASSSSGGAYGYTF. This rearrangement joins TRBV6-6 to TRBJ1-2, with 8 nucleotides matching TRBD1. V was clipped by 4 bases and J by 4 bases; unmatched bases: 5. Germline CDR1 reads MNHNY; CDR2 reads SVGAGI (reference sequence). The CDR3 loop spans 14 amino acids.

CDR3 in amino acids: CASSLDLQYNEQFF. The CDR3 nucleotides are TGTGCCAGCAGCTTAGATCTGCAGTACAATGAGCAGTTCTTC. The chain couples TRBV11-3 to TRBJ2-1; D remains ambiguous. Germline CDR1 SGHNT, CDR2 YENEEA. The CDR3 totals 14 residues. V lost 0 bases and J lost 4, with 7 bases in between.

The chain is built from TRBV2 and TRBJ1-2; TRBD1 agrees at 7 bases. CDR1 and CDR2 from the germline V gene are SNHLY and FYNNEI. This CDR3 spans 14 amino acids. J gave up 4 bases and V 6 bases, and 8 bases lay outside the gene matches. The CDR3 DNA follows: TGTGCCAGCAGCGAGGACAGGCTAGCCTATGGCTACACCTTC. The encoded protein is CASSEDRLAYGYTF.

This sequence joins TRBV30 and TRBJ2-7, with TRBD2 identical over 10 bases. The CDR3 is 15 amino acids. Germline trimming cut 0 bases from V and 7 bases from J; bases unmatched to any gene: 9. The germline V gene encodes CDR1 GTSNPN and CDR2 SVGIG (reference sequence). CDR3 bases: TGTGCCTGGAGTGTCGGACTAGCGGCTTCCTTGGAGCAGTACTTC. Its translation: CAWSVGLAASLEQYF.